This entry concerns a single T cell receptor beta chain. CD4+ cells yielded CD45RA+ naive and CD45RA-negative memory subsets. Germline CDR1 GTSNPN, CDR2 SVGIG (reference sequence). CDR3 length equals 11 residues. The germline V and J ends were trimmed by 3 bases and 11 bases, with 13 bases remaining between them. This specimen belongs to a study of shared clonotypes between healthy human individuals. Sequencing was performed with immunoSEQ multiplex PCR; in TCRdb, only in-frame clones are kept and a portion is missing. The repertoire has about 1.1 million clones, around 78% of them found once; the top ten carry 0.61%.

The V and J genes are TRBV30 and TRBJ1-1; unclear D gene. Sample: memory CD4+ T cells from PBMCs. Described subset: CD45RA-negative fraction. This clonotype was obtained from a man younger than 30 in good health. Some clones in this sample may be carry-over from other donors' samples. In DNA form, the CDR3 reads TGTGCCTGGAGAGGGCCGGCCGGGGCTTTCTTT. Translation gives CAWRGPAGAFF.